The next 22 T cell receptor beta chains were all read from a single sample in a study of blood T cell repertoires in COVID-19. Using immunoSEQ multiplex PCR, the repertoire was profiled, and TCRdb retains in-frame clones only, with some absent. The data hold around 260,000 clones, with about 85% observed a single time. The sample was peripheral blood. All receptors come from a man in his fifties or sixties who had recovered from COVID-19.

V and J are TRBV30 and TRBJ2-7, with 9 positions matching TRBD1. The CDR3 totals 16 residues. V shed 2 bases, J shed 9 bases, and the junction held 17 bases outside the gene matches. The germline gives CDR1 GTSNPN, CDR2 SVGIG (reference sequence). CDR3 sequence (DNA): TGTGCCTGGAGTTGGCATGGGACAGGGAGGGCGCTGGGGCAGTACTTC. Translating it yields CAWSWHGTGRALGQYF.

The CDR3 nucleotides are TGTGCCAGCAGTTTATCACCTGAGGTGCCGTGGTATGGCTACACCTTC. It is translated as CASSLSPEVPWYGYTF. This chain uses TRBV27 with TRBJ1-2; D not resolved. Trimming left V 0 bases short and J 5 bases short, with 16 bases between. Germline V gives CDR1 MNHEY, CDR2 SMNVEV (reference sequence). This CDR3 is built from 16 residues.

The rearrangement joins TRBV30 to TRBJ1-2; 7 bases fit TRBD1. Germline assignment: CDR1 GTSNPN and CDR2 SVGIG (reference sequence). The CDR3 runs to 15 residues. The J segment lost 2 bases and the V segment lost 2 bases, leaving 8 bases of the junction unmatched. The CDR3 protein is CAWSYGQARNYGYTF. CDR3 nucleotide sequence: TGTGCCTGGAGTTATGGACAGGCGAGAAACTATGGCTACACCTTC.

The genes are TRBV15 and TRBJ1-4; tentatively, D is TRBD1 (5 bases). The CDR3 length is 13 residues. The V gene's germline CDR1 is LNHNV and CDR2 YYDKDF (reference sequence). Trimming took 6 bases from V and 7 from J, leaving 12 bases between them. The CDR3 loop reads CATREGNGEKLFF. The CDR3 nucleotides read TGTGCCACCAGGGAGGGGAACGGTGAAAAACTGTTTTTT.

This clone was counted once. V usage is TRBV5-4 and J usage is TRBJ2-1, with D hard to call. Trimming left V 5 bases short and J 6 bases short, with 12 bases between. There are 13 residues in the CDR3. The V gene's germline CDR1 is SGHNT and CDR2 YYREEE (reference sequence). CDR3 nucleotide sequence: TGTGCCAGCAGTGTTGCACTTGCCAATGAGCAGTTCTTC. Translation gives CASSVALANEQFF.

The V call is TRBV5-5, the J call TRBJ1-5; a weak D match, TRBD1 (6 bases). Germline CDR1 and CDR2: SGHKS and YYEKEE (reference sequence). The ends were cut back, 2 bases at V and 5 bases at J, with 14 bases in the middle. The CDR3 loop spans 15 amino acids. The CDR3 here is CASSFVGALDQPQHF. CDR3 DNA sequence: TGTGCCAGCAGCTTTGTGGGGGCCCTGGATCAGCCCCAGCATTTT. The full variable domain, in which reference TRBV5-5 and TRBJ1-5 provide the parts outside the CDR3, is DAGVTQSPTHLIKTRGQQVTLRCSPISGHKSVSWYQQVLGQGPQFIFQYYEKEERGRGNFPDRFSARQFPNYSSELNVNALLLGDSALYLCASSFVGALDQPQHFGDGTRLSIL.

This clone was detected only once. The V and J genes are TRBV3-1 (or the pseudogene TRBV3-2) and TRBJ2-3, with 11 bases identical to TRBD2. Germline V gene data show CDR1 as LGHDT and CDR2 as YNNKEL (reference sequence). The J segment lost 14 bases and the V segment lost 0 bases, leaving 10 bases of the junction unmatched. This CDR3 has 15 residues. Here the CDR3 DNA reads TGTGCCAGCAGCCAAGATCTTGCTAGCGGGGGGCGGCTGTATTTT. As protein: CASSQDLASGGRLYF.

This sequence joins TRBV6-5 and TRBJ1-4, with 10 positions matching TRBD1. Germline V gene sequence: CDR1 MNHEY, CDR2 SVGAGI. J lost 8 bases, V lost 8 bases, and 5 bases had no gene match. The CDR3 sequence is 13 residues long. The CDR3 bases are TGTGCCAGCCGGGACAGGGGTTTCGAAAAACTGTTTTTT. Translation gives CASRDRGFEKLFF.

This clone is a singleton in its sample. The J gene is TRBJ2-5, the V gene TRBV7-2; the match to TRBD2 covers 15 bases. Germline V lookup: CDR1 SGHTA, CDR2 FQGNSA. The CDR3 consists of 16 residues. With V trimmed by 4 bases and J by 4 bases, 4 bases remained unmatched. CDR3 region: CASSWTSGGAGETQYF. CDR3 coding DNA: TGTGCCAGCAGCTGGACTAGCGGGGGGGCTGGAGAGACCCAGTACTTC. Combining the CDR3 with reference TRBV7-2 and TRBJ2-5 gives the whole variable domain GAGVSQSPSNKVTEKGKDVELRCDPISGHTALYWYRQSLGQGLEFLIYFQGNSAPDKSGLPSDRFSAERTGGSVSTLTIQRTQQEDSAVYLCASSWTSGGAGETQYFGPGTRLLVL.

The gene calls are TRBV19 and TRBJ1-1; D remains ambiguous. CDR3 length: 13 amino acids. V lost 6 bases, J lost 6 bases, and 14 bases lay in between. Germline lookup yields CDR1 LNHDA and CDR2 SQIVND (reference sequence). The CDR3 nucleotides are TGTGCCAGTAGAGAAGGGAGAGGGCCTGAAGCTTTCTTT. This encodes CASREGRGPEAFF. Full variable domain (missing parts from reference TRBV19 and TRBJ1-1): DGGITQSPKYLFRKEGQNVTLSCEQNLNHDAMYWYRQDPGQGLRLIYYSQIVNDFQKGDIAEGYSVSREKKESFPLTVTSAQKNPTAFYLCASREGRGPEAFFGQGTRLTVV.

V is TRBV30 and J is TRBJ1-6; 10 bases align to TRBD1. The CDR3 runs to 14 residues. Germline V gene lookup returns CDR1 GTSNPN and CDR2 SVGIG (reference sequence). The J segment lost 10 bases and the V segment lost 2 bases, leaving 5 bases of the junction unmatched. In nucleotides, the CDR3 is TGTGCCTGGAGTCGGACAGGGGGAAAATCACCCCTCCACTTT. Protein sequence: CAWSRTGGKSPLHF.

A few counts support this clone. The chain couples TRBV13 to TRBJ1-6; 7 nucleotides agree with TRBD1. This CDR3 has 14 residues. V trimming: 5 bases; J trimming: 8 bases; junction bases outside the gene matches: 6. Germline CDR1 and CDR2: PRHDT and FYEKMQ (reference sequence). The CDR3 spells CASSHRGGDSPLHF. The CDR3 DNA is TGTGCCAGCAGCCACAGGGGCGGGGATTCACCCCTCCACTTT. The full variable domain, completed using reference TRBV13 and TRBJ1-6, is AAGVIQSPRHLIKEKRETATLKCYPIPRHDTVYWYQQGPGQDPQFLISFYEKMQSDKGSIPDRFSAQQFSDYHSELNMSSLELGDSALYFCASSHRGGDSPLHFGNGTRLTVT.

The chain has TRBV19 and TRBJ2-1, with 12 bases lining up with TRBD1. CDR1 and CDR2 (germline): LNHDA, SQIVND (reference sequence). V shed 2 bases, J shed 6 bases, and the junction held 5 bases outside the gene matches. The CDR3 is 16 amino acids. CDR3 in DNA: TGTGCCAGTAGTATACGGGGACAGGGGGCGTTCAATGAGCAGTTCTTC. Its translation is CASSIRGQGAFNEQFF.

The chain combines TRBV29-1 with TRBJ2-3; TRBD2 matches 7 bases. This CDR3 region has 12 residues. With V trimmed by 7 bases and J by 1 base, 2 bases remained unmatched. Germline values: CDR1 SQVTM, CDR2 ANQGSEA. CDR3 in DNA: TGCAGCGCGGCGGGGGGCACAGATACGCAGTATTTT. Encoded protein: CSAAGGTDTQYF.

The rearrangement uses TRBV5-1 and TRBJ1-3; 7 bases are shared with TRBD1. CDR3 length: 17 amino acids. V dropped 0 bases and J dropped 0; count of bases not matched to a gene: 6. Per germline, CDR1 SGHRS and CDR2 YFSETQ. DNA for the CDR3: TGCGCCAGCAGCTTGGGCCGGACAGGACTCTCTGGAAACACCATATATTTT. This sequence encodes CASSLGRTGLSGNTIYF.

The chain is built from TRBV4-2 and TRBJ2-3; 11 positions match TRBD2. In germline, CDR1 is LGHNA, CDR2 YNFKEQ. V trimming: 1 base; J trimming: 1 base; junction bases outside the gene matches: 7. The CDR3 has 18 amino acids. CDR3 DNA sequence: TGTGCCAGCAGCCAAGTACTAGCGGGGGCCGGGGGCACAGATACGCAGTATTTT. Its protein is CASSQVLAGAGGTDTQYF.

This clone was seen more than once but under ten times. The chain recombines TRBV19 with TRBJ2-1; D unclear. Germline V lookup: CDR1 LNHDA, CDR2 SQIVND (reference sequence). V was cut by 3 bases and J by 7 bases, with 4 bases left in between. The CDR3 runs 11 residues. CDR3 in DNA: TGTGCCAGTAGTATTATGAATGAGCAGTTCTTC. Translated: CASSIMNEQFF.

This clone occurred a few times. The chain has TRBV6-1 and TRBJ1-1; weak D call: TRBD1 (5 bases). CDR1 MNHNS and CDR2 SASEGT come from the germline V gene. V lost 0 bases and J lost 4, with 12 bases in between. This CDR3 spans 15 amino acids. The CDR3 region is CASSEAGGGSTEAFF. The CDR3 DNA sequence: TGTGCCAGCAGTGAAGCGGGTGGGGGGTCCACTGAAGCTTTCTTT.

The J gene is TRBJ2-2, the V gene TRBV18; D may be TRBD1 (5 bases). The V gene's germline CDR1 is KGHSH and CDR2 LQKENI. CDR3 length: 15 amino acids. V lost 0 bases, J lost 4 bases, and 9 bases lay in between. The CDR3 loop reads CASSPPGAGTGELFF. CDR3 in DNA: TGTGCCAGCTCACCACCAGGGGCAGGCACCGGGGAGCTGTTTTTT. The full variable domain, in which reference TRBV18 and TRBJ2-2 provide the parts outside the CDR3, is NAGVMQNPRHLVRRRGQEARLRCSPMKGHSHVYWYRQLPEEGLKFMVYLQKENIIDESGMPKERFSAEFPKEGPSILRIQQVVRGDSAAYFCASSPPGAGTGELFFGEGSRLTVL.

The chain links TRBV7-6 to TRBJ1-2, with 7 bases that match TRBD1. This CDR3 region has 15 residues. Unmatched junction bases numbered 6, after V lost 1 base and J lost 4 bases. CDR1 is SGHVS, CDR2 FNYEAQ, per germline. The DNA for the CDR3 is TGTGCCAGCAGCTTAGGGGGGGCAGGGGGCTATGGCTACACCTTC. Amino acids: CASSLGGAGGYGYTF.

V usage is TRBV3-1 (or the pseudogene TRBV3-2) and J usage is TRBJ2-5, with D possibly matching TRBD2 (5 bases). Trimming removed 4 bases at V and 0 bases at J, with 12 bases between. Germline V lookup: CDR1 LGHDT, CDR2 YNNKEL (reference sequence). The CDR3 loop spans 15 amino acids. The CDR3 DNA is TGTGCCAGCAGCCCCCTAGCTGCGTACCAAGAGACCCAGTACTTC. Protein product: CASSPLAAYQETQYF.

This clone was seen a single time. The CDR3 region has the DNA TGTGCCAGCAGCTTAACGGGACTAGCGGTTGGGGAGACCCAGTACTTC. Translating it yields CASSLTGLAVGETQYF. V and J are TRBV7-3 and TRBJ2-5; TRBD2 agrees at 11 bases. The CDR3 contains 16 residues. Germline values: CDR1 SGHTA, CDR2 FQGTGA. The V gene end was trimmed by 0 bases and the J gene end by 5 bases; junction bases not matched to a gene: 5.